This is a list of T cell receptor beta chains from one sample in a study of cytomegalovirus exposure and HLA in healthy donors. TCRdb's table, derived via immunoSEQ multiplex PCR, lists solely in-frame clones and lacks some. The sample has approximately 300,000 clones, roughly 87% seen once. Sequenced sample: PBMCs. These receptors came from a woman between 25 and 40 years old in good health and CMV-seropositive. Both conserved end residues are part of each CDR3. Each record gives: V gene, D gene, J gene, clone size, CDR3 DNA, CDR3 protein. The D gene is left open where the match is weak. Clone sizes are given selectively: once, few, many, or a class where the clone is expanded.

TRBV2	-	TRBJ2-1	-	TGTGCCAGCAGTGAAGGGAGAGTTTCCTACAATGAGCAGTTCTTC	CASSEGRVSYNEQFF
TRBV7-2	-	TRBJ2-7	once	TGTGCCAGCAGCCCAGGTCGAGGGAGTGGAACCTACGAGCAGTACTTC	CASSPGRGSGTYEQYF
TRBV27	-	TRBJ1-5	-	TGTGCCAGCACCGGAATGATGGGGGGCGAACCCAATCAGCCCCAGCATTTT	CASTGMMGGEPNQPQHF
TRBV30	-	TRBJ1-1	-	TGTGCCTGGAGTGAGAGTGTGAACACTGAAGCTTTCTTT	CAWSESVNTEAFF
TRBV9	-	TRBJ2-2	few	TGTGCCAGCAGCGTATCGGACTTACCAGGGGATACCGGGGAGCTGTTTTTT	CASSVSDLPGDTGELFF
TRBV9	TRBD1	TRBJ2-7	-	TGTGCCAGCAGCGTAGGGACAGGGCCCTCCTACGAGCAGTACTTC	CASSVGTGPSYEQYF
TRBV28	TRBD2	TRBJ2-7	once	TGTGCCAGCAGCCCTACTAGCGGGAGGTCCTACGAGCAGTACTTC	CASSPTSGRSYEQYF
TRBV25-1	-	TRBJ2-7	-	TGTGCCAGCACGGGTCAGGGGTCTATCCCGGCCTACGAGCAGTACTTC	CASTGQGSIPAYEQYF
TRBV7-3	-	TRBJ1-3	few	TGTGCCAGCAGCTCACCACCGGGGGGGACCATATATTTT	CASSSPPGGTIYF
TRBV7-2	TRBD2	TRBJ2-5	-	TGTGCCAGCAGCCTGGGGACTAGCGGGGGCCAAGAGACCCAGTACTTC	CASSLGTSGGQETQYF
TRBV15	-	TRBJ1-2	once	TGTGCCACCAGCAGTGTCTCGGGCACAACGACCTATGGCTACACCTTC	CATSSVSGTTTYGYTF
TRBV28	-	TRBJ2-3	once	TGTGCCAGCAGTTCCTCGGACAGGGCGGGGGCAGATACGCAGTATTTT	CASSSSDRAGADTQYF
TRBV4-2	-	TRBJ1-5	-	TGTGCCAGCAGCCTCGGGAGGTCCCGGGATCAGCCCCAGCATTTT	CASSLGRSRDQPQHF
TRBV28	-	TRBJ1-5	-	TGTGCCAGCAGTCTAGGACGGGGAAATCAGCCCCAGCATTTT	CASSLGRGNQPQHF
TRBV6-5	-	TRBJ1-2	-	TGTGCCAGCAGTTACACGGCCGATAGGGCCTATGGCTACACCTTC	CASSYTADRAYGYTF
TRBV29-1	-	TRBJ2-1	-	TGCAGCGTCCCCCCCCGGGGAAATGAGCAGTTCTTC	CSVPPRGNEQFF
TRBV6-5	TRBD1	TRBJ2-7	few	TGTGCCACTCGACAGGGAATCAGCTCCTACGAGCAGTACTTC	CATRQGISSYEQYF
TRBV5-6	-	TRBJ1-5	-	TGTGCCAGCAGTCTACGGCAGGGATTCAATCAGCCCCAGCATTTT	CASSLRQGFNQPQHF
TRBV10-3	-	TRBJ2-1	-	TGTGCCATCAGTGATGGATCTAGCCCATACAATGAGCAGTTCTTC	CAISDGSSPYNEQFF
TRBV2	-	TRBJ2-7	-	TGTGCCTCACGGACGGACTCCTACGAGCAGTACTTC	CASRTDSYEQYF
TRBV6-5	TRBD1	TRBJ1-2	-	TGTGCCAGTTGGGGACAGGCTGGCTACACCTTC	CASWGQAGYTF
TRBV5-1	-	TRBJ2-6	-	TGCGCCAGCAGCTTGGGGGCTTTCTCTGGGGCCAACGTCCTGACTTTC	CASSLGAFSGANVLTF
TRBV9	-	TRBJ2-7	-	TGTGCCAGCAGCGTAGTCGACCGTCCCTACGAGCAGTACTTC	CASSVVDRPYEQYF
TRBV27	TRBD2	TRBJ2-7	-	TGTGCCAGCACGGCTAGCGGACACTACGAGCAGTACTTC	CASTASGHYEQYF
TRBV28	-	TRBJ1-5	-	TGTGCCAGCAGTTTATACGGGGGTCACCACAATCAGCCCCAGCATTTT	CASSLYGGHHNQPQHF
TRBV27	-	TRBJ1-5	-	TGTGCCAGCAGTTTAAACAGGGGCAATCAGCCCCAGCATTTT	CASSLNRGNQPQHF
TRBV5-1	-	TRBJ2-2	-	TGCGCCAGCAGCCCGGACAGTTTCGCGAACACCGGGGAGCTGTTTTTT	CASSPDSFANTGELFF
TRBV27	TRBD1	TRBJ1-2	-	TGTGCCAGCAGTTTAGGACAGGGGAGCGGGTATGGCTACACCTTC	CASSLGQGSGYGYTF
TRBV5-1	-	TRBJ2-3	-	TGCGCCAGCAGCTTGGATGCGGCGGTCGGCACAGATACGCAGTATTTT	CASSLDAAVGTDTQYF
TRBV28	-	TRBJ2-3	-	TGTGCCAGCAGTGGTAGCGGGACAGGCACAGATACGCAGTATTTT	CASSGSGTGTDTQYF
TRBV5-6	-	TRBJ2-1	-	TGTGCCAGCAGCTTCAGGGGGGGACCCTATTCCTACAATGAGCAGTTCTTC	CASSFRGGPYSYNEQFF
TRBV10-3	-	TRBJ1-5	-	TGTGCCATCAGTGTGGACAGAGGTAATCAGCCCCAGCATTTT	CAISVDRGNQPQHF
TRBV6-1	-	TRBJ2-7	-	TGTGCCAGCAGACACCAGAACCGGAAGAACTACGAGCAGTACTTC	CASRHQNRKNYEQYF
TRBV29-1	-	TRBJ2-2	-	TGCAGCGTCCAGGCACAGGGGAACACCGGGGAGCTGTTTTTT	CSVQAQGNTGELFF
TRBV27	-	TRBJ1-1	-	TGTGCCAGCAGTTTCAACCGGGGCACTGAAGCTTTCTTT	CASSFNRGTEAFF
TRBV7-9	TRBD2	TRBJ2-1	-	TGTGCCAGCAGCGGACCCTTTCTAGCGGCTGAGCAGTTCTTC	CASSGPFLAAEQFF
TRBV9	-	TRBJ1-1	-	TGTGCCAGCAGCGTAGAGGTGAGATCTGAAGCTTTCTTT	CASSVEVRSEAFF